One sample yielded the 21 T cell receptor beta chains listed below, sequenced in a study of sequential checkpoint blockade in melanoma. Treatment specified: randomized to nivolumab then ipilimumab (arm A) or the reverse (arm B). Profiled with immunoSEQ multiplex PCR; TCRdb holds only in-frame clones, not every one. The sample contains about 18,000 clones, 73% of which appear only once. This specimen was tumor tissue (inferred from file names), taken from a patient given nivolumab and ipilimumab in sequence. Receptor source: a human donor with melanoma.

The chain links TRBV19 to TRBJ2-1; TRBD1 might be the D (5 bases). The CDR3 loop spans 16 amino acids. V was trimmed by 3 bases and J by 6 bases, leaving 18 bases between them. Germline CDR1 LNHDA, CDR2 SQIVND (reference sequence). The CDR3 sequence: CASSINGQGMGNEQFF. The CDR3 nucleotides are TGTGCCAGTAGTATTAATGGCCAGGGAATGGGCAATGAGCAGTTCTTC.

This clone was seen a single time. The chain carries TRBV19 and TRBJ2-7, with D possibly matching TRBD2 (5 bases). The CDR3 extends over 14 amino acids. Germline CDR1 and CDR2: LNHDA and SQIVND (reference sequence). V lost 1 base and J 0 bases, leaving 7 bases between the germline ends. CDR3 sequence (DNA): TGTGCCAGTAGTATAGGACGGGACTCCTACGAGCAGTACTTC. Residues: CASSIGRDSYEQYF.

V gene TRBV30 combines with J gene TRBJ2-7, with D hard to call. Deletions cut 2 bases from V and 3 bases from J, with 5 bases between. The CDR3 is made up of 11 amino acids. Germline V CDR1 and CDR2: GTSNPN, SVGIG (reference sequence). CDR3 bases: TGTGCCTGGAGTAGGATCTACGAGCAGTACTTC. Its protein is CAWSRIYEQYF.

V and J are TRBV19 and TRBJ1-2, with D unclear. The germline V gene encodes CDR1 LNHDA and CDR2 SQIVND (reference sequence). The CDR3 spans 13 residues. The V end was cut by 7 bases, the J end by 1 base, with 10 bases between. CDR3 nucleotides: TGTGCCAGTAAAGCAATTATTAACTATGGCTACACCTTC. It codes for CASKAIINYGYTF.

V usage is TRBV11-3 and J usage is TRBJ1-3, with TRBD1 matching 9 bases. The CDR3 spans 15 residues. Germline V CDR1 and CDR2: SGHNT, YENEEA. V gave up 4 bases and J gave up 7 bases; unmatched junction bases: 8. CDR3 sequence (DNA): TGTGCCAGCAGCTGGGGACAGGGTAACTTGAACACCATATATTTT. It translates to CASSWGQGNLNTIYF.

CDR3 in DNA: TGTGCCAGCAGTACCAGCGGAGGGGCCACAGATACGCAGTATTTT. Translated, it gives CASSTSGGATDTQYF. V is TRBV28 and J is TRBJ2-3, with TRBD2 as a possible D gene (6 bases). The germline gives CDR1 MDHEN, CDR2 SYDVKM. This CDR3 has 15 amino acids. V was cut by 5 bases and J by 2 bases, with 14 bases left in between.

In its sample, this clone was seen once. Here the CDR3 reads CATRQVYEQYF. The CDR3 nucleotides read TGTGCCACACGTCAGGTCTACGAGCAGTACTTC. The chain recombines TRBV6-7 with TRBJ2-7; D is undetermined. TRBV6-7 is labeled an ORF, and its function is uncertain. The CDR3 is 11 amino acids. V was pared by 10 bases and J by 3 bases, with 10 bases between.

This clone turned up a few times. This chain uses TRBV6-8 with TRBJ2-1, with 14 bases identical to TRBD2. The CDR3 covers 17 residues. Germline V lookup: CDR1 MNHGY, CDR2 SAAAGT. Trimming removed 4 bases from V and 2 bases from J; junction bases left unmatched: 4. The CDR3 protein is CASSLTSGRAPYNEQFF. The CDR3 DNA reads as TGTGCCAGCAGTTTGACTAGCGGGAGGGCCCCCTACAATGAGCAGTTCTTC.

CDR3 region: CASSMGGGGYTF. Written as DNA, the CDR3 is TGTGCCAGTAGTATGGGAGGCGGCGGCTACACCTTC. The chain employs TRBV19 and TRBJ1-2; no definite D call. The CDR3 has 12 amino acids. CDR1 and CDR2 from the germline V gene are LNHDA and SQIVND (reference sequence). V lost 3 bases to trimming and J lost 8 bases, with 10 bases between them.

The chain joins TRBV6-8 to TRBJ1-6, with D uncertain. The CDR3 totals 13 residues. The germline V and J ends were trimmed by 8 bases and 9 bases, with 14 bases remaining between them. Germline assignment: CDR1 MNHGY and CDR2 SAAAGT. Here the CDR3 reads CASSTTEGSPLHF. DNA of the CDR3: TGTGCCAGCTCGACCACAGAGGGTTCACCCCTCCACTTT.

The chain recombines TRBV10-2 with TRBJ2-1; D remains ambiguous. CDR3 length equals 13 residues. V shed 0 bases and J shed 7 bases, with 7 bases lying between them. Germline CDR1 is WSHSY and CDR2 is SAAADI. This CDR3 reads CASSESTLNEQFF. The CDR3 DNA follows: TGCGCCAGCAGTGAGTCGACTCTAAATGAGCAGTTCTTC.

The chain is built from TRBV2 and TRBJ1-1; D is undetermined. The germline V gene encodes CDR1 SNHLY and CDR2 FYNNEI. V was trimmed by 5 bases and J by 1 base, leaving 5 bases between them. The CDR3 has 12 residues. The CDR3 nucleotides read TGTGCCAGCAGTATAGGGAACACTGAAGCTTTCTTT. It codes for CASSIGNTEAFF. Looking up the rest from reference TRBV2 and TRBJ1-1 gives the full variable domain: EPEVTQTPSHQVTQMGQEVILRCVPISNHLYFYWYRQILGQKVEFLVSFYNNEISEKSEIFDDQFSVERPDGSNFTLKIRSTKLEDSAMYFCASSIGNTEAFFGQGTRLTVV.

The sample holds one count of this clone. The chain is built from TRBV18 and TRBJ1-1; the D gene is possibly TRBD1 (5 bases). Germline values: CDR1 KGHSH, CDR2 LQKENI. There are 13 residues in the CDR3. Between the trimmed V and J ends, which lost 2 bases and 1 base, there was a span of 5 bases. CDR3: CASSPGGNTEAFF. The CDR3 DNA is TGTGCCAGCTCACCAGGGGGGAACACTGAAGCTTTCTTT.

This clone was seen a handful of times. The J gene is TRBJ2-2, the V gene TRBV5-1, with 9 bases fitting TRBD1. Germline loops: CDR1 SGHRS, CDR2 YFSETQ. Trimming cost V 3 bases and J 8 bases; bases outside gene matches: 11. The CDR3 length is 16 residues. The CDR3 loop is CASSWTGVTGEGELFF. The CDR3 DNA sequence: TGCGCCAGCAGCTGGACAGGGGTTACAGGGGAAGGGGAGCTGTTTTTT.

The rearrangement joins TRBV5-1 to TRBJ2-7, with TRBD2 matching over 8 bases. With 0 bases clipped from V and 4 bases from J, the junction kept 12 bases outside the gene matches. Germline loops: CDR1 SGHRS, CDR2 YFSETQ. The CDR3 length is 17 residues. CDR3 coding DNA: TGCGCCAGCAGCTTGGCCCCCCGGGAGGGGGGGAGTTACGAGCAGTACTTC. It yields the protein CASSLAPREGGSYEQYF.

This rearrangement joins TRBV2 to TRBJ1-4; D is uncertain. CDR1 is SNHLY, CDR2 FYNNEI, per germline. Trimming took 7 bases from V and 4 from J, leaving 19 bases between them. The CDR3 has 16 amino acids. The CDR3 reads CASIIAPQRYNEKLFF. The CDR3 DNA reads TGTGCCAGCATAATTGCGCCTCAACGATATAATGAAAAACTGTTTTTT.

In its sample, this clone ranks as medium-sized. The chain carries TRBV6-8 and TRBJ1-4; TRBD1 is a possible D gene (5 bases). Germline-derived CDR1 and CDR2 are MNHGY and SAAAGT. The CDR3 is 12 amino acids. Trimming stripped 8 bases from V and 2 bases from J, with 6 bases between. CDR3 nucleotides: TGTGCCAGCGCAGGGACTAATGAAAAACTGTTTTTT. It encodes CASAGTNEKLFF.

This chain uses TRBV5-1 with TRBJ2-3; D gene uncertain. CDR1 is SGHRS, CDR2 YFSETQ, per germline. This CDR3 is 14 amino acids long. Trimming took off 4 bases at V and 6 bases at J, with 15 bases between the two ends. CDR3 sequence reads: CASSPDLGSDTQYF. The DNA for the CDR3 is TGCGCCAGCAGCCCAGACTTAGGGTCTGATACGCAGTATTTT.

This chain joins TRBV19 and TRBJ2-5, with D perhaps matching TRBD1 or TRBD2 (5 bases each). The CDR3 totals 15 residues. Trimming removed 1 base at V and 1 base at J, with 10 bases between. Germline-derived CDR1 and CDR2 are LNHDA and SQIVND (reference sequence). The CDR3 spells CASSIGRGRQETQYF. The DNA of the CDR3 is TGTGCCAGTAGTATAGGTCGGGGACGCCAAGAGACCCAGTACTTC.

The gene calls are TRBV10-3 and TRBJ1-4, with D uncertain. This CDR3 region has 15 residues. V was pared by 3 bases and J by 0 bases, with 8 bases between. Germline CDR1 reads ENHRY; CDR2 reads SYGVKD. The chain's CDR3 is CAISDRLSTNEKLFF. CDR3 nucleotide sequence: TGTGCCATCAGTGATAGACTTTCAACTAATGAAAAACTGTTTTTT.

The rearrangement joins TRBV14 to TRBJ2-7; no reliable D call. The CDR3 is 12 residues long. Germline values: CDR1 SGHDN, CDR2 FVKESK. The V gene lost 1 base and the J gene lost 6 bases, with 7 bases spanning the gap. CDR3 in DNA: TGTGCCAGCAGCCAAGTGGTTGGCGAGCAGTACTTC. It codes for CASSQVVGEQYF.